The 28 T cell receptor beta chains below all came from one sample that was sequenced in a study of molecular identifiers for immune sequencing clone quantification. TCRdb processed the PCR reads anew with MiXCR; each CDR3 protein has one entry. The sample has more than 50,000 distinct CDR3 sequences; around a fifth are singletons. Input material: naive CD8+ T cells from blood, with Jurkat cell RNA spiked in. Subset defined: FACS-sorted CD8+CD4-CCR7+CD45RA+ naive T cells. The source is a human donor in good health. Some libraries in this study had Jurkat cell RNA spiked in.

As for this clonotype: A clone one base away is much larger, so this may be a read error. No conserved phenylalanine or tryptophan is present at the end of the CDR3, so a read error is the likely explanation. This chain joins TRBV7-9 and TRBJ1-5; 9 bases align to TRBD1. CDR3 length: 16 residues. The trim removed 5 bases at V and 6 bases at J, leaving 11 bases unmatched. The germline V gene has CDR1 SEHNR and CDR2 FQNEAQ (reference sequence). For the CDR3, the DNA is TGTGCCAGCAGCGGAGAAGACAGGGGGGGGGGTCAGCCCCAGCATCTT. Its protein product is CASSGEDRGGGQPQHL.

This clonotype was picked up many times. CDR3 loop: CASSYSNQAWEQYF. As DNA, the CDR3 is TGTGCCAGCAGTTACTCGAACCAGGCTTGGGAGCAGTACTTC. This chain joins TRBV6-5 and TRBJ2-7; no clear D gene. V shed 0 bases and J shed 7 bases, with 13 bases lying between them. The CDR3 loop spans 14 amino acids. Germline loops: CDR1 MNHEY, CDR2 SVGAGI.

This clonotype was seen many times. This chain joins TRBV6-5 and TRBJ2-5; D could derive from TRBD1 or TRBD2 (5 bases each). CDR3 size: 14 residues. The germline V gene has CDR1 MNHEY and CDR2 SVGAGI. Trimming cost V 6 bases and J 2 bases, with 13 bases left between them. CDR3 protein: CASSPDGAQETQYF. The CDR3 bases are TGTGCCAGCAGCCCGGACGGGGCACAAGAGACCCAGTACTTC.

In its sample, this clonotype was seen a few times. One end of the junction varies from germline; a read error may be responsible. The CDR3 spells CASSHLPGSNTEAYF. The CDR3 DNA reads as TGCGCCAGCAGCCATTTACCGGGCTCGAACACTGAAGCTTACTTT. The V and J genes are TRBV4-1 and TRBJ1-1; D is unresolved. The germline gives CDR1 MGHRA, CDR2 YSYEKL. The CDR3 totals 15 residues.

This clonotype was counted many times. V is TRBV5-1 and J is TRBJ2-3; 12 bases line up with TRBD1. The CDR3 consists of 19 residues. Germline assignment: CDR1 SGHRS and CDR2 YFSETQ. With 0 bases clipped from V and 2 bases from J, the junction kept 10 bases outside the gene matches. Here the CDR3 DNA reads TGCGCCAGCAGCTTGGTTGGGACAGGGGGCGGAGATGACACAGATACGCAGTATTTT. Its translation: CASSLVGTGGGDDTDTQYF.

This clonotype showed up just once. Germline is not matched at one junction end, which may reflect a read error. The chain employs TRBV4-1 and TRBJ2-1; 10 bases are shared with TRBD2. Germline CDR1 and CDR2: MGHRA and YSYEKL. The CDR3 extends over 19 amino acids. CDR3 residues: CASSQGLVAGLAGDNEQSF. Written as DNA, the CDR3 is TGCGCCAGCAGCCAAGGTTTGGTAGCGGGGCTAGCGGGAGACAATGAGCAGTCCTTC.

The rearrangement uses TRBV9 and TRBJ2-1; unclear D gene. CDR1 and CDR2 (germline): SGDLS, YYNGEE. V lost 4 bases, J lost 0 bases, and 14 bases lay in between. This CDR3 has 16 residues. The CDR3 reads CASSPLTGRSYNEQFF. As DNA, the CDR3 is TGTGCCAGCAGCCCCCTTACCGGTCGCTCCTACAATGAGCAGTTCTTC.

The chain employs TRBV6-2 or TRBV6-3 and TRBJ2-1, with D unclear. This CDR3 region has 14 residues. Germline V lookup: CDR1 MNHEY, CDR2 SVGEGT. Trimming took 2 bases from V and 6 from J, leaving 11 bases between them. CDR3 in DNA: TGTGCCAGCAGTTACGCACATTTCCTCAATGAGCAGTTCTTC. This sequence encodes CASSYAHFLNEQFF.

As for this clonotype: This clone may be a read error of a much larger clone one base away. The chain combines TRBV6-6 with TRBJ1-1, with D possibly TRBD1 on 6 matching bases. Germline CDR1 reads MNHNY; CDR2 reads SVGAGI (reference sequence). The CDR3 contains 14 residues. The CDR3 DNA follows: TGTGCCAGCAGTCTCACTGGGACAACAACTGAAGCTCTCTTT. Protein: CASSLTGTTTEALF.

The genes are TRBV24-1 and TRBJ2-2; D call uncertain. Trimming removed 0 bases at V and 6 bases at J, with 7 bases between. Germline CDR1 and CDR2: KGHDR and SFDVKD. CDR3 size: 14 residues. The DNA for the CDR3 is TGTGCCACCAGTGATTTGCGGGTTTCCGGGGAGCTGTTTTTT. This translates into CATSDLRVSGELFF.

This clonotype came up many times. DNA for the CDR3: TGTGCCAGCACCGTAGCCTCCGTGAAGAACGAGCAGTACTTC. Encoded protein: CASTVASVKNEQYF. The V and J genes are TRBV7-8 and TRBJ2-7, with no clear D. Germline CDR1 reads SGHVS; CDR2 reads FQNEAQ. The V end lost 7 bases, the J end lost 5 bases, and 18 bases lay between the germline ends. The CDR3 contains 14 residues.

With regard to this clonotype: This may come from a read error, since a much larger clone is one base off. The J gene is TRBJ2-1, the V gene TRBV27, with 12 bases that match TRBD2. Looked up from germline, CDR1 is MNHEY and CDR2 is SMNVEV (reference sequence). There are 17 residues in the CDR3. CDR3 bases: TGTGCCCGCAGTCCCAGGACTAGCGGGATGTCCTACAATGAGCAGTTCTTC. Its translation: CARSPRTSGMSYNEQFF.

This clonotype was detected only a few times. A much larger clonotype is one base distant, so this may be a read error. The rearrangement joins TRBV9 to TRBJ2-3, with no clear D. V was shortened by 2 bases and J by 4 bases, with 20 bases between the two germline ends. The germline CDR1 and CDR2 sequences are SGDLS and YYNGEE. This CDR3 spans 17 amino acids. For the CDR3, the DNA is TGTGCCAGCAGCGTTGACGCAGCGAGACATCTCGCAGATACGCAGTATTTT. Its protein product is CASSVDAARHLADTQYF.

Notes on this clonotype: This may arise from a read error, as a much more abundant clone is one base away. The chain is built from TRBV15 and TRBJ2-1; 8 bases fit TRBD1. This CDR3 is built from 14 residues. Germline CDR1 LNHNV, CDR2 YYDKDF (reference sequence). CDR3 bases: TGTGGCACCAGCAGATCAAGACAGGGGACGATGGGGTTCTTC. Amino acids: CGTSRSRQGTMGFF.

This clonotype was recorded at least ten times. At one end the junction does not follow the germline gene, possibly because of a read error. The gene calls are TRBV6-1 and TRBJ2-4; D is unclear. CDR1 MNHNS and CDR2 SASEGT come from the germline V gene. The CDR3 has 14 residues. CDR3 sequence (DNA): TGTGCCAGCAGTCAAGCCGTAGCCAAAAACATTCAGTACTTC. The encoded protein is CASSQAVAKNIQYF.

V is TRBV27 and J is TRBJ2-1; D unresolved. Trimming removed 5 bases from V and 2 bases from J, with 13 bases in between. Germline V gives CDR1 MNHEY, CDR2 SMNVEV (reference sequence). The CDR3 runs to 15 residues. In nucleotides, the CDR3 is TGTGCCAGCAGTCCCGCCCCTACCCCCTACAATGAGCAGTTCTTC. This gives the protein CASSPAPTPYNEQFF.

This clonotype has at least ten counts. The V gene is TRBV7-6, the J gene TRBJ2-3; 11 bases match TRBD2. The V gene end was trimmed by 3 bases and the J gene end by 10 bases; junction bases not matched to a gene: 15. CDR1 is SGHVS, CDR2 FNYEAQ, per germline. The CDR3 runs 17 residues. The CDR3 DNA reads TGTGCCAGCAGCTTCGTCGGGACTAGCGGCCCTACGGGGGCGCAGTATTTT. Its translation: CASSFVGTSGPTGAQYF.

This clonotype was seen repeatedly, ten times or more. The rearrangement uses TRBV27 and TRBJ1-2; 11 bases fit TRBD1. Germline values: CDR1 MNHEY, CDR2 SMNVEV (reference sequence). The CDR3 spans 13 residues. J was trimmed by 7 bases and V by 8 bases; bases with no gene match: 6. CDR3 coding DNA: TGTGCCAGCGGGCGGGACAGGGGGTCTGGCTACACCTTC. Translation: CASGRDRGSGYTF.

Relative to its sample, this clonotype is medium-sized. The CDR3 sequence: CASSPPGLAGVLSPYEQYF. The DNA of the CDR3 is TGTGCCAGCAGTCCTCCGGGACTAGCGGGAGTCTTAAGCCCCTACGAGCAGTACTTC. This chain uses TRBV28 with TRBJ2-7, with 14 bases matching TRBD2. V was pared by 5 bases and J by 2 bases, with 14 bases of the junction left unmatched. CDR3 length equals 19 residues. CDR1 and CDR2 from the germline V gene are MDHEN and SYDVKM.

This clonotype has a count of ten or more. J is TRBJ2-1 and V is TRBV24-1; weak D call: TRBD1 (5 bases). The CDR3 spans 13 residues. Germline loops: CDR1 KGHDR, CDR2 SFDVKD. With 7 bases removed from V and 9 bases from J, the gap between germline ends came to 15 bases. Written as DNA, the CDR3 is TGTGCCACCAGCAATAGGGGAAATAGTGAGCAGTTCTTC. Translated, it gives CATSNRGNSEQFF.

In this sample, this clonotype turned up many times. CDR3 residues: CASSQSYSIYEQYF. CDR3 coding DNA: TGTGCCAGCAGCCAATCTTATAGCATCTACGAGCAGTACTTC. The chain recombines TRBV16 with TRBJ2-7; no definite D call. V lost 0 bases, J lost 3 bases, and 9 bases lay in between. The germline V gene encodes CDR1 KGHSY and CDR2 FQNENV. The CDR3 covers 14 residues. The entire variable domain, with the rest obtained from reference TRBV16 and TRBJ2-7, is as follows: GEEVAQTPKHLVRGEGQKAKLYCAPIKGHSYVFWYQQVLKNEFKFLISFQNENVFDETGMPKERFSAKCLPNSPCSLEIQATKLEDSAVYFCASSQSYSIYEQYFGPGTRLTVT.

This clonotype came up many times. The V and J genes are TRBV7-9 and TRBJ2-7; TRBD2 matches 10 bases. Germline CDR1 and CDR2: SEHNR and FQNEAQ (reference sequence). This CDR3 spans 15 amino acids. Trimming removed 4 bases from V and 2 bases from J; junction bases left unmatched: 5. This chain's CDR3 is CASSSTSGSAYEQYF. The CDR3 coding sequence is TGTGCCAGCAGCTCGACTAGCGGGTCGGCCTACGAGCAGTACTTC.

Comment on this clonotype: A read error is possible here, since a much larger clone lies one base away. This chain joins TRBV30 and TRBJ2-1; a possible D gene is TRBD2 (6 bases). This CDR3 region has 13 residues. Germline V gene lookup returns CDR1 GTSNPN and CDR2 SVGIG (reference sequence). CDR3 protein: CTSPGLGYNEQFF. CDR3 nucleotide sequence: TGTACTTCACCGGGACTGGGATACAATGAGCAGTTCTTC.

This clonotype was counted at least ten times. The chain recombines TRBV28 with TRBJ2-1, with 8 bases fitting TRBD1. Germline V CDR1 and CDR2: MDHEN, SYDVKM. J was trimmed by 8 bases and V by 5 bases; bases with no gene match: 8. The CDR3 extends over 14 amino acids. CDR3 DNA: TGTGCCAGCAGTCCCGTGGACAGGGTAGATGAGCAGTTCTTC. Protein: CASSPVDRVDEQFF.

This clonotype was seen many times. The chain links TRBV7-9 to TRBJ2-7, with TRBD1 identical over 7 bases. There are 16 residues in the CDR3. J lost 2 bases, V lost 4 bases, and 11 bases had no gene match. Per the germline V gene, CDR1 is SEHNR and CDR2 is FQNEAQ (reference sequence). The CDR3 spells CASSWRGTGTAYEQYF. CDR3 DNA: TGTGCCAGCAGCTGGAGAGGAACCGGGACAGCCTACGAGCAGTACTTC. The variable domain in full, with the rest retrieved from reference TRBV7-9 and TRBJ2-7, is DTGVSQNPRHKITKRGQNVTFRCDPISEHNRLYWYRQTLGQGPEFLTYFQNEAQLEKSRLLSDRFSAERPKGSFSTLEIQRTEQGDSAMYLCASSWRGTGTAYEQYFGPGTRLTVT.

The chain joins TRBV12-3 or TRBV12-4 to TRBJ2-1, with unresolved D. The CDR3 is made up of 12 amino acids. Trimming left V 6 bases short and J 8 bases short, with 11 bases between. This CDR3 is CASRLIGDEQFF. For the CDR3, the DNA is TGTGCCAGCAGACTAATTGGGGATGAGCAGTTCTTC.

This clonotype has ten or more counts. The chain carries TRBV28 and TRBJ2-7; no firm D call. The CDR3 runs to 12 residues. Looked up from germline, CDR1 is MDHEN and CDR2 is SYDVKM. The ends were cut back, 5 bases at V and 6 bases at J, with 11 bases in the middle. The CDR3 region has the DNA TGTGCCAGCAGTCCACCGATTGCCGAGCAGTACTTC. Translated, it gives CASSPPIAEQYF.

This clonotype was recorded at least ten times. V and J are TRBV4-1 and TRBJ2-7; possibly TRBD1 for D (6 bases). CDR1 and CDR2 (germline): MGHRA, YSYEKL. The CDR3 has 15 amino acids. With 1 base removed from V and 2 bases from J, the gap between germline ends came to 12 bases. The CDR3 coding sequence is TGCGCCAGCAGCCAAGTGGGGAGACAGGCCTACGAGCAGTACTTC. It specifies CASSQVGRQAYEQYF.